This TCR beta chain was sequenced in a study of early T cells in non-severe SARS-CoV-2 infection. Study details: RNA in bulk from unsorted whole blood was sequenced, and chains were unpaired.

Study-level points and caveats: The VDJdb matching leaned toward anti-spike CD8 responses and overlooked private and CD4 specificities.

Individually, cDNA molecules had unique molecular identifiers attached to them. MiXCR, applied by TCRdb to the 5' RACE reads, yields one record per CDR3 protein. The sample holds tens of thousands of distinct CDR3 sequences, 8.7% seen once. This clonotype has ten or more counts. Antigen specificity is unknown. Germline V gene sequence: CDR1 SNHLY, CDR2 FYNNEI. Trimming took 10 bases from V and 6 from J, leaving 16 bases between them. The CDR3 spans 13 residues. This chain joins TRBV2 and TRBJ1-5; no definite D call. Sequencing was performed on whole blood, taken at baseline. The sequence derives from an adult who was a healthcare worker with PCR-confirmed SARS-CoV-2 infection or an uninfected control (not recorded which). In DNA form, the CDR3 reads TGTGCCACCACTCAGGATAAGGGTCAGCCCCAGCATTTT. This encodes CATTQDKGQPQHF.